These 18 T cell receptor beta chains were sequenced from one sample in a study of blood T cell repertoires in COVID-19 (dated by TCRdb to 2018 to 2020). The library was built by means of the immunoSEQ multiplex PCR assay. Drawn from immuneACCESS, this table holds only the in-frame rearrangements with V and J called that TCRdb kept. Clones are partly lost; checked studies trace under half to an unresolved V gene and leave the rest unexplained. This sample gives hundreds of thousands of clones in total; over 75% of them show up just once. 1% of the sample goes to the ten largest clones. Source material: PBMCs or T cells enriched from blood (not recorded which). The source is a man between 18 and 35 years old who had recovered from COVID-19.

The gene calls are TRBV5-1 and TRBJ2-5; TRBD1 might be the D (5 bases). Per germline, CDR1 SGHRS and CDR2 YFSETQ. The CDR3 is 15 amino acids. V was trimmed by 3 bases and J by 2 bases, leaving 14 bases between them. CDR3 loop: CASSSGQKLQETQYF. The CDR3 bases are TGCGCCAGCAGCTCCGGACAAAAACTTCAAGAGACCCAGTACTTC. The full variable domain, its missing parts supplied by reference TRBV5-1 and TRBJ2-5, is KAGVTQTPRYLIKTRGQQVTLSCSPISGHRSVSWYQQTPGQGLQFLFEYFSETQRNKGNFPGRFSGRQFSNSRSEMNVSTLELGDSALYLCASSSGQKLQETQYFGPGTRLLVL.

CDR3 sequence: CASSLGGTQPYF. The CDR3 nucleotides are TGTGCCAGCAGCCTAGGGGGTACACAGCCGTACTTC. The chain links TRBV3-1 (or the pseudogene TRBV3-2) to TRBJ2-7, with D perhaps matching TRBD1 (6 bases). CDR1 LGHDT and CDR2 YNNKEL come from the germline V gene (reference sequence). The V end lost 4 bases, the J end lost 12 bases, and 16 bases lay between the germline ends. The CDR3 contains 12 residues.

The gene calls are TRBV11-2 and TRBJ2-7; perhaps TRBD2 as D (6 bases). Trimming left V 0 bases short and J 3 bases short, with 18 bases between. The CDR3 spans 17 residues. Germline CDR1 and CDR2: SGHAT and FQNNGV. CDR3 sequence: CASSLDGGGDLNYEQYF. CDR3 nucleotide sequence: TGTGCCAGCAGCTTAGATGGTGGCGGGGACCTAAACTACGAGCAGTACTTC.

This sequence joins TRBV2 and TRBJ2-3; 8 bases map to TRBD1. The CDR3 is made up of 14 amino acids. Per the germline V gene, CDR1 is SNHLY and CDR2 is FYNNEI. Trimming took 7 bases from V and 6 from J; bases not matched to a gene: 9. The CDR3, as DNA: TGTGCCAGCACCAGGACAGGGATTACCGATACGCAGTATTTT. Translated, it gives CASTRTGITDTQYF.

The chain couples TRBV2 to TRBJ1-2, with 7 bases fitting TRBD1. This CDR3 comprises 13 residues. CDR1 SNHLY and CDR2 FYNNEI come from the germline V gene. J gave up 6 bases and V 8 bases, and 9 bases lay outside the gene matches. The CDR3 DNA reads as TGTGCCAGCGGAAGGGGGCTAGGGGATGGCTACACCTTC. This codes for CASGRGLGDGYTF.

This chain links TRBV5-1 with TRBJ1-3, with 7 positions matching TRBD1. The CDR3 is 13 residues long. Germline V gene lookup returns CDR1 SGHRS and CDR2 YFSETQ. J lost 4 bases, V lost 4 bases, and 2 bases had no gene match. The CDR3 sequence: CASSPGGGNTIYF. The CDR3 DNA follows: TGCGCCAGCAGCCCAGGGGGAGGAAACACCATATATTTT.

V usage is TRBV11-2 and J usage is TRBJ2-6; 11 bases match TRBD2. The CDR3 contains 18 residues. Trimming removed 4 bases from V and 3 bases from J; junction bases left unmatched: 8. The germline CDR1 and CDR2 sequences are SGHAT and FQNNGV. The CDR3 DNA sequence: TGTGCCAGCAGCTCCTTAGCGGGGGGGCAGTTTGGGGCCAACGTCCTGACTTTC. It translates to CASSSLAGGQFGANVLTF.

The rearrangement joins TRBV12-3 or TRBV12-4 to TRBJ1-3, with D tentatively TRBD1 (6 bases). The CDR3 covers 13 residues. With 5 bases removed from V and 4 bases from J, the gap between germline ends came to 9 bases. This CDR3 reads CASSPGQGNTIYF. CDR3 DNA: TGTGCCAGCAGTCCGGGACAAGGAAACACCATATATTTT.

This clone has ten or more counts. The chain has TRBV7-9 and TRBJ1-5; D is ambiguous. V was trimmed by 5 bases and J by 6 bases, leaving 11 bases between them. Germline values: CDR1 SEHNR, CDR2 FQNEAQ (reference sequence). The CDR3 spans 13 residues. The CDR3 loop reads CASSLSGLQPQHF. CDR3 in DNA: TGTGCCAGCAGCCTTAGCGGACTTCAGCCCCAGCATTTT.

This chain uses TRBV18 with TRBJ1-2; unclear D gene. The V and J ends lost 2 bases and 2 bases respectively, with 9 bases between them. The CDR3 sequence is 14 residues long. From germline, CDR1 is KGHSH and CDR2 LQKENI. CDR3 sequence (DNA): TGTGCCAGCTCACCAAATGACGGGAACTATGGCTACACCTTC. This codes for CASSPNDGNYGYTF. Complete variable domain (other parts from reference TRBV18 and TRBJ1-2): NAGVMQNPRHLVRRRGQEARLRCSPMKGHSHVYWYRQLPEEGLKFMVYLQKENIIDESGMPKERFSAEFPKEGPSILRIQQVVRGDSAAYFCASSPNDGNYGYTFGSGTRLTVV.

This clone showed up just once. V and J are TRBV9 and TRBJ2-3; TRBD2 might be the D (6 bases). The V gene lost 4 bases and the J gene lost 0 bases, with 12 bases spanning the gap. Germline V gene lookup returns CDR1 SGDLS and CDR2 YYNGEE. CDR3 length: 15 amino acids. The CDR3 DNA reads as TGTGCCAGCAGCCTAGAGGGACTTAGCACAGATACGCAGTATTTT. Its translation: CASSLEGLSTDTQYF.

V is TRBV5-4 and J is TRBJ2-7; no clear D. The CDR3 is 13 residues long. CDR1 is SGHNT and CDR2 is YYREEE in the germline V gene (reference sequence). V lost 3 bases, J lost 1 base, and 8 bases lay in between. The CDR3 reads CASSSQRSYEQYF. CDR3 nucleotides: TGTGCCAGCAGCTCCCAGCGTTCCTACGAGCAGTACTTC.

CDR3 loop: CASRLQGAREKLFF. In DNA, the CDR3 is TGTGCCAGCAGATTACAGGGGGCGCGTGAAAAACTGTTTTTT. The V and J genes are TRBV6-5 and TRBJ1-4; 9 nucleotides align to TRBD1. The CDR3 is 14 amino acids. The germline V gene encodes CDR1 MNHEY and CDR2 SVGAGI. Trimming at V came to 6 bases and at J to 7 bases, leaving 6 bases not matched to a gene.

The gene calls are TRBV9 and TRBJ2-7, with a tentative D call TRBD1 (6 bases). Trimming took off 3 bases at V and 0 bases at J, with 16 bases between the two ends. The germline V gene has CDR1 SGDLS and CDR2 YYNGEE. CDR3 size: 16 residues. The CDR3 loop is CASSEQGSRFSYEQYF. The CDR3 DNA follows: TGTGCCAGCAGCGAGCAGGGGTCCCGGTTCTCCTACGAGCAGTACTTC.

This chain joins TRBV14 and TRBJ2-1, with 7 nucleotides matching TRBD2. The germline V gene has CDR1 SGHDN and CDR2 FVKESK. J lost 9 bases, V lost 4 bases, and 6 bases had no gene match. There are 13 residues in the CDR3. The CDR3: CASSPRTRGEQFF. CDR3 DNA: TGTGCCAGCAGCCCACGGACTAGGGGTGAGCAGTTCTTC.

This chain joins TRBV6-5 and TRBJ2-1; D call uncertain. CDR3 length: 13 residues. V lost 5 bases, J lost 3 bases, and 8 bases lay in between. In germline, CDR1 is MNHEY, CDR2 SVGAGI. The CDR3 nucleotides read TGTGCCAGCAGTCCCGGAGACTACAATGAGCAGTTCTTC. It translates to CASSPGDYNEQFF.

The rearrangement uses TRBV9 and TRBJ1-1; D unclear. Germline CDR1 SGDLS, CDR2 YYNGEE. CDR3 length: 14 amino acids. The V end was cut by 2 bases, the J end by 0 bases, with 8 bases between. The CDR3 loop is CASSVSGLNTEAFF. CDR3 DNA sequence: TGTGCCAGCAGCGTGTCGGGATTGAACACTGAAGCTTTCTTT.

The rearrangement links TRBV3-1 (or the pseudogene TRBV3-2) to TRBJ1-2; 9 positions agree with TRBD1. CDR1 is LGHDT and CDR2 is YNNKEL in the germline V gene (reference sequence). V gave up 0 bases and J gave up 2 bases; unmatched junction bases: 4. This CDR3 has 16 residues. The CDR3 sequence is CASSQDGTGRNYGYTF. In nucleotides, the CDR3 is TGTGCCAGCAGCCAAGACGGGACAGGGCGAAACTATGGCTACACCTTC.